A single sample is the source of the 24 T cell receptor beta chains below, sequenced in a study of PD-1 blockade in classical Hodgkin lymphoma. Libraries were prepared by immunoSEQ multiplex PCR; TCRdb keeps only in-frame clonotypes and omits some of them. The sample consists of approximately 21,000 clones, roughly three quarters of them appearing once. Documented time point: cycle 4 day 1 (C4D1), after more than five weeks of nivolumab. All patients relapsed after autologous stem cell transplantation, and brentuximab vedotin exposure varied. The starting material was peripheral blood mononuclear cells (PBMCs), obtained before the fourth cycle of nivolumab. These receptors were taken from a human donor with classical Hodgkin lymphoma.

This chain connects TRBV10-3 to TRBJ1-3; 7 bases are shared with TRBD1. The V segment lost 7 bases and the J segment 4 bases; nucleotides outside the gene matches: 10. The CDR3 covers 15 residues. CDR1 is ENHRY, CDR2 SYGVKD, per germline. CDR3 amino acids: CAITTRTGVGNTIYF. For the CDR3, the DNA is TGTGCCATCACCACTCGAACAGGGGTCGGAAACACCATATATTTT.

By sample fraction, this clone is large. The chain links TRBV6-6 to TRBJ2-1, with D perhaps matching TRBD1 or TRBD2 (5 bases each). The ends were cut back, 7 bases at V and 9 bases at J, with 10 bases in the middle. The CDR3 has 11 residues. From germline, CDR1 is MNHNY and CDR2 SVGAGI (reference sequence). The CDR3: CASISGPEQFF. Here the CDR3 DNA reads TGTGCCAGCATTTCGGGGCCTGAGCAGTTCTTC.

The J gene is TRBJ2-1, the V gene TRBV11-1; D remains ambiguous. CDR3 length equals 11 residues. V lost 3 bases, J lost 9 bases, and 6 bases lay in between. CDR1 is SGHAT, CDR2 FQDESV, per germline (reference sequence). DNA for the CDR3: TGTGCCAGCAGCTTTTCCAGTGAGCAGTTCTTC. It is translated as CASSFSSEQFF.

The rearrangement joins TRBV27 to TRBJ1-2; TRBD1 matches 7 bases. V was clipped by 5 bases and J by 4 bases; unmatched bases: 7. Germline values: CDR1 MNHEY, CDR2 SMNVEV (reference sequence). This CDR3 is 14 amino acids long. In nucleotides, the CDR3 is TGTGCCAGCAGTGAAGGGGACAGAAGCTATGGCTACACCTTC. As protein: CASSEGDRSYGYTF.

This chain joins TRBV30 and TRBJ2-1, with D uncertain. CDR1 is GTSNPN and CDR2 is SVGIG in the germline V gene (reference sequence). With 2 bases removed from V and 5 bases from J, the gap between germline ends came to 13 bases. The CDR3 contains 14 residues. The CDR3 sequence: CAWSLVPIHNEQFF. The CDR3 DNA reads TGTGCCTGGAGTTTAGTCCCGATACACAATGAGCAGTTCTTC.

This chain joins TRBV11-2 and TRBJ2-2; 8 bases map to TRBD2. The CDR3 length is 15 residues. V lost 2 bases, J lost 6 bases, and 5 bases stayed unmatched. Germline CDR1 SGHAT, CDR2 FQNNGV. Here the CDR3 DNA reads TGTGCCAGCAGCTTATTCTCGCGGGGGGCCGGGGAGCTGTTTTTT. Translating it yields CASSLFSRGAGELFF.

The chain recombines TRBV5-1 with TRBJ2-2, with D perhaps matching TRBD1 (6 bases). This CDR3 has 17 residues. V was cut by 3 bases and J by 7 bases, with 22 bases left in between. Germline CDR1 and CDR2: SGHRS and YFSETQ. In DNA, the CDR3 is TGCGCCAGCAGCTCCGAAAAACGAAGACAGGACGTCGGGGAGCTGTTTTTT. This gives the protein CASSSEKRRQDVGELFF.

This clone was counted between two and nine times. CDR3: CASSLIQGWGVGQETQYF. CDR3 nucleotide sequence: TGTGCCAGCAGCTTGATACAGGGGTGGGGAGTGGGCCAAGAGACCCAGTACTTC. V is TRBV7-8 and J is TRBJ2-5; 7 nucleotides line up with TRBD1. This CDR3 is built from 18 residues. The V segment lost 3 bases and the J segment 1 base; nucleotides outside the gene matches: 14. Germline CDR1 is SGHVS and CDR2 is FQNEAQ.

The chain recombines TRBV29-1 with TRBJ1-4, with D possibly matching TRBD1 (5 bases). The V gene lost 3 bases and the J gene lost 7 bases, with 12 bases spanning the gap. The CDR3 runs 13 residues. Looked up from germline, CDR1 is SQVTM and CDR2 is ANQGSEA. DNA for the CDR3: TGCAGCGTTGACGGGGTCGGGGGTGAAAAACTGTTTTTT. This translates into CSVDGVGGEKLFF.

The V call is TRBV30, the J call TRBJ1-1; weak D call: TRBD1 (6 bases). This CDR3 comprises 14 residues. Trimming shortened V by 1 base and J by 2 bases, and 11 bases separated the two germline ends. Germline V gene data show CDR1 as GTSNPN and CDR2 as SVGIG (reference sequence). Here the CDR3 reads CAWSAGQSNTEAFF. The CDR3 nucleotides read TGTGCCTGGAGTGCGGGACAAAGTAACACTGAAGCTTTCTTT.

The chain recombines TRBV7-3 with TRBJ2-1; a weak D match, TRBD1 (5 bases). The CDR3 runs to 13 residues. CDR1 and CDR2 (germline): SGHTA, FQGTGA. Trimming removed 3 bases from V and 11 bases from J, with 14 bases in between. The DNA for the CDR3 is TGTGCCAGCAGCTTTTTTTCGACAGCAAAGCAGTTCTTC. Amino acid sequence: CASSFFSTAKQFF.

The chain carries TRBV19 and TRBJ2-1; D not certain. Between the trimmed V and J ends, which lost 3 bases and 7 bases, there was a span of 4 bases. The CDR3 runs 11 residues. Germline assignment: CDR1 LNHDA and CDR2 SQIVND (reference sequence). The CDR3 spells CASSIVNEQFF. DNA for the CDR3: TGTGCCAGTAGTATCGTTAATGAGCAGTTCTTC.

The chain couples TRBV7-9 to TRBJ1-2; the D gene is possibly TRBD1 (6 bases). Germline lookup yields CDR1 SEHNR and CDR2 FQNEAQ (reference sequence). This CDR3 is 12 amino acids long. Trimming pared 10 bases from V and 4 bases from J, leaving 13 bases between. CDR3 in amino acids: CATRTALYGYTF. The CDR3 nucleotides read TGTGCCACTCGGACAGCCCTCTATGGCTACACCTTC.

The chain carries TRBV2 and TRBJ1-1; no firm D call. Germline-derived CDR1 and CDR2 are SNHLY and FYNNEI. Trimming left V 7 bases short and J 1 base short, with 13 bases between. The CDR3 has 14 residues. In nucleotides, the CDR3 is TGTGCCAGCACTGACCGGGCCCCGAACACTGAAGCTTTCTTT. Translated: CASTDRAPNTEAFF.

The chain recombines TRBV7-2 with TRBJ2-7, with D hard to call. CDR3 length: 12 amino acids. CDR1 and CDR2 (germline): SGHTA, FQGNSA. The V gene lost 2 bases and the J gene lost 2 bases, with 4 bases spanning the gap. The CDR3 nucleotides read TGTGCCAGCAGCTTAACGACCTACGAGCAGTACTTC. This codes for CASSLTTYEQYF. The whole variable domain, filled in from reference TRBV7-2 and TRBJ2-7, reads GAGVSQSPSNKVTEKGKDVELRCDPISGHTALYWYRQSLGQGLEFLIYFQGNSAPDKSGLPSDRFSAERTGGSVSTLTIQRTQQEDSAVYLCASSLTTYEQYFGPGTRLTVT.

V and J are TRBV28 and TRBJ2-7; TRBD2 aligns across 7 bases. J lost 4 bases, V lost 7 bases, and 10 bases had no gene match. Per the germline V gene, CDR1 is MDHEN and CDR2 is SYDVKM. The CDR3 consists of 14 residues. The CDR3 loop reads CASKRDGPVYEQYF. The CDR3 region has the DNA TGTGCCAGCAAGCGGGACGGGCCTGTTTACGAGCAGTACTTC. The full variable domain, with the rest looked up from reference TRBV28 and TRBJ2-7, is DVKVTQSSRYLVKRTGEKVFLECVQDMDHENMFWYRQDPGLGLRLIYFSYDVKMKEKGDIPEGYSVSREKKERFSLILESASTNQTSMYLCASKRDGPVYEQYFGPGTRLTVT.

In its sample, this clone was seen a few times. V gene TRBV5-1 combines with J gene TRBJ2-3, with D perhaps TRBD1 (5 bases). V gave up 0 bases and J gave up 1 base, with 15 bases separating them. This CDR3 has 17 residues. CDR1 and CDR2 (germline): SGHRS, YFSETQ. The CDR3 region has the DNA TGCGCCAGCAGCTTGGCACCCAGGGTTTTTGGCACAGATACGCAGTATTTT. Amino acid sequence: CASSLAPRVFGTDTQYF.

V is TRBV7-3 and J is TRBJ2-5; either TRBD1 or TRBD2 may fit D (7 bases each). The CDR3 is made up of 15 amino acids. V gave up 2 bases and J gave up 2 bases, with 12 bases separating them. The germline V gene encodes CDR1 SGHTA and CDR2 FQGTGA. CDR3: CASSLGTAGQETQYF. The DNA for the CDR3 is TGTGCCAGCAGCTTAGGGACAGCGGGGCAAGAGACCCAGTACTTC.

The chain joins TRBV11-2 to TRBJ2-3; D is possibly TRBD1 or TRBD2 (5 bases each). The CDR3 totals 17 residues. V lost 2 bases and J lost 0, with 15 bases in between. The germline V gene has CDR1 SGHAT and CDR2 FQNNGV. As DNA, the CDR3 is TGTGCCAGCAGCTTATCAGCGGTGGGACGTAGCACAGATACGCAGTATTTT. This encodes CASSLSAVGRSTDTQYF.

The chain joins TRBV25-1 to TRBJ1-2, with TRBD1 matching over 12 bases. The germline CDR1 and CDR2 sequences are MGHDK and SYGVNS. This CDR3 has 17 amino acids. Trimming cost V 2 bases and J 4 bases; bases outside gene matches: 8. CDR3: CASSERLGTGGGYGYTF. CDR3 sequence (DNA): TGTGCCAGCAGTGAAAGGTTGGGGACAGGGGGCGGCTATGGCTACACCTTC.

The chain links TRBV4-3 to TRBJ2-5, with D tentatively TRBD2 (6 bases). Germline V gives CDR1 LGHNA, CDR2 YSLEER. This CDR3 is built from 19 residues. V was cut by 0 bases and J by 2 bases, with 22 bases left in between. As DNA, the CDR3 is TGCGCCAGCAGCCAAGACGGTAGCGGCACCAGTATCCAACAAGAGACCCAGTACTTC. It is translated as CASSQDGSGTSIQQETQYF.

The CDR3 sequence: CAISESKNTGELFF. The CDR3 DNA is TGTGCCATCAGTGAGTCAAAAAACACCGGGGAGCTGTTTTTT. V gene TRBV10-3 combines with J gene TRBJ2-2; unclear D gene. CDR3 length equals 14 residues. The V and J ends lost 0 bases and 2 bases respectively, with 4 bases between them. Germline V gives CDR1 ENHRY, CDR2 SYGVKD.

This clone was observed once. The gene calls are TRBV28 and TRBJ2-3; no clear D. Trimming pared 3 bases from V and 7 bases from J, leaving 11 bases between. This CDR3 is built from 13 residues. The V gene's germline CDR1 is MDHEN and CDR2 SYDVKM. CDR3 sequence reads: CASSLKLVNTQYF. The CDR3 DNA is TGTGCCAGCAGTTTGAAGCTGGTTAATACGCAGTATTTT.

This sequence joins TRBV27 and TRBJ2-1; maybe TRBD2 (6 bases). Germline assignment: CDR1 MNHEY and CDR2 SMNVEV (reference sequence). V lost 4 bases and J 2 bases, leaving 18 bases between the germline ends. This CDR3 comprises 17 residues. The CDR3 region is CASSSLRGAGTYNEQFF. CDR3 DNA: TGTGCCAGCAGTTCCCTACGAGGAGCGGGCACCTACAATGAGCAGTTCTTC.